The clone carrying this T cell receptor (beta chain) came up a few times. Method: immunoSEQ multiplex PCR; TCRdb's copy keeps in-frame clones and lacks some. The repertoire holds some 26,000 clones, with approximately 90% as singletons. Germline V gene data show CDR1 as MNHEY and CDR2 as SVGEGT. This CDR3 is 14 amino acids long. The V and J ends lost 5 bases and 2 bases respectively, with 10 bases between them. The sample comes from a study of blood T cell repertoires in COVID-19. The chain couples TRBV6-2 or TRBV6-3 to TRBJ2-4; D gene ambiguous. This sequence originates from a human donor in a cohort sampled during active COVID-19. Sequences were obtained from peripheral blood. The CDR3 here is CASSNGVSKNIQYF. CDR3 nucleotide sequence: TGTGCCAGCAGTAACGGAGTTTCCAAAAACATTCAGTACTTC.